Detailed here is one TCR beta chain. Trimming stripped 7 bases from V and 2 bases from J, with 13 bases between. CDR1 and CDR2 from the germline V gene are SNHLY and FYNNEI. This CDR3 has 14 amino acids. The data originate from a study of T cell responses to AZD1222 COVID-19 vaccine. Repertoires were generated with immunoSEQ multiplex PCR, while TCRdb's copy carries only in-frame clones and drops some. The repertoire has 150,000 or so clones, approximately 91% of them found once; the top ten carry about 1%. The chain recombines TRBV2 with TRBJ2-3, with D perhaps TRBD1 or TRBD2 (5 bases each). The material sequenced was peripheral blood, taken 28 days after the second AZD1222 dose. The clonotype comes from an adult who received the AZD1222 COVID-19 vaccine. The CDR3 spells CASMITGPTDTQYF. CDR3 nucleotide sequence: TGTGCCAGCATGATAACGGGACCCACAGATACGCAGTATTTT.